This TCR beta chain was captured in a study of blood T cell repertoires in COVID-19 (dated by TCRdb to the early 2020s). Turning to the overall study: The collaborator samples originated in the United States, Italy and Spain and spanned the acute and convalescent phases of COVID-19. The repertoires were made available in a free public database intended to serve as a resource for research on the immune response to SARS-CoV-2. Samples were obtained from the ongoing ImmuneRACE study (first 160 participants) and from over 1,000 subjects provided by 6 global collaborators. Sample metadata almost always included a de-identified subject ID, COVID-19 status, age in years and sex. Where available, HLA class I and class II types were obtained from metadata supplied by the sample provider rather than from assay-based typing. Subjects who had been exposed to COVID-19, were actively infected with it, or had recovered from it provided the deeply sampled blood TCRbeta repertoires that made up the dataset. The prospective study material was composed of cDNA or gDNA derived from T cells, B-cell-depleted T cells, or PBMCs.

The investigation overall reported the following: Clinical and demographic metadata were provided uncurated, with the amount varying by source and participant.

For this clone: It has no known antigen specificity. The input lacks base qualities; no much larger clone sits a single base away.

V drops 5 bases and J drops 8 bases, leaving 10 bases in between. The germline V gene encodes CDR1 SEHNR and CDR2 FQNEAQ (reference sequence). The CDR3 numbers 12 residues from cysteine through phenylalanine. CDR3 DNA is the only sequence kept; it has 36 bases, read in frame from the first base. The immunoSEQ Assay, a bias-controlled multiplex PCR, was used to amplify TCRbeta CDR3 regions from genomic DNA. The authors processed their data as follows. Within the assay, amplification of reference gene primers was used to estimate how many nucleated cells each sample contained. To quantify the absolute abundance of each unique TCRbeta CDR3 rearrangement, sequence reads were collapsed and filtered. Productive Simpson clonality was computed per sample as the square root of Simpson's diversity index over productive rearrangements. Entries here come from immuneACCESS through TCRdb and include only in-frame sequences with V and J called. Some clones fail to appear in such tables; in the studies checked, an unresolved V gene covers under half of the shortfall, and the cause of the remainder is unknown. The DNA gave D and trimming, while V, J and clone size come from that table. Recorded for this sample are approximately 30,000 clones; 76% of them occurred a single time. Approximately 41% of the sample lies in the top ten.

Whole blood was collected in K2EDTA tubes by collaborating institutions according to the institutions' own protocols. For TCRbeta analysis, collaborator samples were shipped as frozen whole blood, as isolated PBMCs, or as DNA extracted from either sample type. Material for sequencing was peripheral blood. The TCR originated in a man in his 70s with acute or convalescent COVID-19. The chain was built from TRBV7-9 and TRBJ2-1; the best D guess is TRBD1, with 6 bases matching. The DNA reads TGTGCCAGCAGCCCACAGGGCGATGAGCAGTTCTTC. It codes for CASSPQGDEQFF.